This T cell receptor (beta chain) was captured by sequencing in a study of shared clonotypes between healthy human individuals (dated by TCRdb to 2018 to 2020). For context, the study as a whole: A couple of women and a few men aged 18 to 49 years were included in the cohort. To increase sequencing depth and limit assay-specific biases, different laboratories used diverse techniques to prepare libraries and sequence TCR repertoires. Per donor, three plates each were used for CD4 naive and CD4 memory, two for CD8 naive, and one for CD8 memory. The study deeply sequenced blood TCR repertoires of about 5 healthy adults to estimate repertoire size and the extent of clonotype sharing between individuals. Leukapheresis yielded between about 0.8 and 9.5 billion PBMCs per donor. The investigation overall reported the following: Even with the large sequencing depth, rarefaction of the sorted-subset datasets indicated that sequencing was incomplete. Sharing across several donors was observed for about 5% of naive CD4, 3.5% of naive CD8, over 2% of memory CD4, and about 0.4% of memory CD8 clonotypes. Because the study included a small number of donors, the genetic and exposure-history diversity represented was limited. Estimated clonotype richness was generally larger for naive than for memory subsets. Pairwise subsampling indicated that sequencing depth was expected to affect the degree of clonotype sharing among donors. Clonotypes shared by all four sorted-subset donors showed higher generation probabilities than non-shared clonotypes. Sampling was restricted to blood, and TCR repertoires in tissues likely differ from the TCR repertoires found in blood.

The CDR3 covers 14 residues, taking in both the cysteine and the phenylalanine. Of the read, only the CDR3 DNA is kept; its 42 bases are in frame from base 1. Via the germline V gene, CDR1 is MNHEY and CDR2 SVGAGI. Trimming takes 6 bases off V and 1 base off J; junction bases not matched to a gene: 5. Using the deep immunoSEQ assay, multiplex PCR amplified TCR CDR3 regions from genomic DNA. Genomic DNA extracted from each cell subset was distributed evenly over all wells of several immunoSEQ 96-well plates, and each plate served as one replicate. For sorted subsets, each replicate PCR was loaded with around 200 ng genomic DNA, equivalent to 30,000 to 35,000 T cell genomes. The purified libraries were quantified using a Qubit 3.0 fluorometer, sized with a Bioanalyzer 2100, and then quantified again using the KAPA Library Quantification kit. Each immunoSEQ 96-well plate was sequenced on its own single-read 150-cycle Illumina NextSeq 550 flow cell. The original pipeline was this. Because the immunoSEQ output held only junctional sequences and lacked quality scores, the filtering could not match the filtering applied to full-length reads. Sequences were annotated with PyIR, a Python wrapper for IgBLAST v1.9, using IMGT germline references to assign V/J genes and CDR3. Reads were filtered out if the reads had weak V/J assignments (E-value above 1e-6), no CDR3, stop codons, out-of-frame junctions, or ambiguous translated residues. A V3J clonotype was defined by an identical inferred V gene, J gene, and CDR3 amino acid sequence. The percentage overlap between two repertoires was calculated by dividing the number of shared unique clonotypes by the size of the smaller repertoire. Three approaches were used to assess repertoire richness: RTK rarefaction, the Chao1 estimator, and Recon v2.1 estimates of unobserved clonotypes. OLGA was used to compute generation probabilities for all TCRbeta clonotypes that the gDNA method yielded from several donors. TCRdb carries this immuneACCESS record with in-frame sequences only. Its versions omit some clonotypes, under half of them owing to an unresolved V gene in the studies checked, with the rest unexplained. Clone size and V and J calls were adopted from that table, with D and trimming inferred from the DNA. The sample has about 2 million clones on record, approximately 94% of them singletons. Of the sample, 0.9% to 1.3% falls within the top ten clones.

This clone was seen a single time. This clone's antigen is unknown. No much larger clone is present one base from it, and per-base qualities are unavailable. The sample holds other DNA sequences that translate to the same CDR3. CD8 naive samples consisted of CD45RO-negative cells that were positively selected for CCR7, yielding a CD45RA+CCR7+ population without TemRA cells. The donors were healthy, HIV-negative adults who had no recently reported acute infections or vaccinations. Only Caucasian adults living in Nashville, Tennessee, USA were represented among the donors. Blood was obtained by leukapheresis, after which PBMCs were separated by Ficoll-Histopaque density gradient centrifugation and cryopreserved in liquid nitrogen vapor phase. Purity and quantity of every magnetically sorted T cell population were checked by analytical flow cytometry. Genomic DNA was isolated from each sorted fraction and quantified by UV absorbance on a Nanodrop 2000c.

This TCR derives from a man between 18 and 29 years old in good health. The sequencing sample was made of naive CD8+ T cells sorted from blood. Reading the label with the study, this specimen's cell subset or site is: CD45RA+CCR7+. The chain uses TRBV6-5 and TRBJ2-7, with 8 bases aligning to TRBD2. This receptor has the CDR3 CASSTSGESYEQYF. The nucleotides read TGTGCCAGCAGCACTAGCGGAGAGTCCTACGAGCAGTACTTC.